This record looks at one T cell receptor (beta chain) sequence and its context. This clone turned up a few times. No antigen is known for it. No much larger clone exists at a distance of one base, and base qualities are not known. One collaborating source in Seattle enrolled patients while the patients were actively infected and followed the patients over time throughout the course of disease. Whole blood was collected in K2EDTA tubes by collaborating institutions according to the institutions' own protocols. For TCRbeta analysis, collaborator samples were shipped as frozen whole blood, as isolated PBMCs, or as DNA extracted from either sample type. The data were obtained in a study of blood T cell repertoires in COVID-19 (dated by TCRdb to the early 2020s). Some background on the complete study: Collaborator samples came from the United States, Italy and Spain and covered acute and convalescent phases of COVID-19. The material from the prospective study consisted of cDNA or gDNA derived from T cells, B-cell-depleted T cells, or PBMCs. Deeply sampled blood TCRbeta repertoires from subjects exposed to, actively infected with, or recovered from COVID-19 were included in the dataset. A freely available public database, intended as a resource for researchers studying the immune response to SARS-CoV-2, is where the repertoires were released. The samples were drawn from two sources: the first 160 participants of the ongoing ImmuneRACE study, and 1,000 to 1,500 subjects contributed by 6 global collaborators. Nearly every sample came with metadata listing a de-identified subject ID, COVID-19 status, age in years and sex. Where HLA class I and class II types were available, the types were taken from metadata supplied by the sample provider, not from assay-based typing. Broad study findings and their caveats: The amount of clinical and demographic metadata varied by source and participant and was provided uncurated.

TCRbeta CDR3 regions were amplified from genomic DNA using the immunoSEQ Assay, a bias-controlled multiplex PCR. Regarding the original processing steps: The number of nucleated cells in each sample was estimated from the amplification of reference gene primers within the assay. To quantify the absolute abundance of each unique TCRbeta CDR3 rearrangement, sequence reads were collapsed and filtered. For each sample, productive Simpson clonality was calculated by taking the square root of Simpson's diversity index across productive rearrangements. TCRdb obtained this table from immuneACCESS and retained in-frame rearrangements with V and J assigned. These tables miss some clones; where compared with another copy, unresolved V genes account for less than half of the shortfall, and the remainder is unexplained. That table is the source of V, J and clone size, and D and trimming were worked out from the DNA. The sample table records 70,000 or so clones; 80% of these occur just once. About 13% of the sample goes to the ten largest clones.

Compared with germline, V lacks 2 bases and J lacks 2 bases; bases without a gene match: 10. There are 17 amino acids in the CDR3, from cysteine to phenylalanine inclusive. Just the 51-base CDR3 DNA is kept, in frame starting at base 1. Based on the germline V gene, the CDR1 and CDR2 sequences are SGHAT and FQNNGV. The sequence derives from a man aged 45 to 65 with COVID-19, enrolled during active disease. The rearranged segments are TRBV11-2 and TRBJ2-7, with 9 bases matching TRBD2. Specimen: peripheral blood. The sequenced DNA is TGTGCCAGCAGCTTAATCGCGGGAGGGCCAACCGCCTACGAGCAGTACTTC. Translation gives CASSLIAGGPTAYEQYF. The entire variable domain, with the stretches around the CDR3 drawn from the reference TRBV11-2 and TRBJ2-7 proteins, is EAGVAQSPRYKIIEKRQSVAFWCNPISGHATLYWYQQILGQGPKLLIQFQNNGVVDDSQLPKDRFSAERLKGVDSTLKIQPAKLEDSAVYLCASSLIAGGPTAYEQYFGPGTRLTVT.